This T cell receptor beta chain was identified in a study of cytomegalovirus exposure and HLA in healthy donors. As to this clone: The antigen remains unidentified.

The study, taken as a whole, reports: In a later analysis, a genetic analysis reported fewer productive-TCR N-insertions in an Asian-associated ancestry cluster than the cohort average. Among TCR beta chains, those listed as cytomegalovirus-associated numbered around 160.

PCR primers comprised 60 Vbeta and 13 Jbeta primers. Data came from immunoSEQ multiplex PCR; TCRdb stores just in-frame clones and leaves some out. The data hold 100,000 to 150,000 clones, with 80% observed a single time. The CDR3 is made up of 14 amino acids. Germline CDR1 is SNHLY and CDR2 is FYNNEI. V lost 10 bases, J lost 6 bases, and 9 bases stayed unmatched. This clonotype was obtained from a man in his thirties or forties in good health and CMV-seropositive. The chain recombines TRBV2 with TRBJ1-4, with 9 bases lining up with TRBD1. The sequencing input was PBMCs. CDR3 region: CATLRGTGYEKLFF. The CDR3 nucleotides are TGTGCCACCTTAAGGGGGACAGGGTATGAAAAACTGTTTTTT.